Presented here are 15 T cell receptor beta chains from one specimen sequenced in a study of T cells in tuberculosis. Profiling relied on immunoSEQ multiplex PCR, and the TCRdb table lists in-frame clones only, not all of them. The data hold 25,000 to 35,000 clones, with approximately 95% observed a single time. Source material: PBMCs. These receptors were obtained from a donor aged 10 to 29 with latent tuberculosis or without tuberculosis infection.

The rearrangement joins TRBV2 to TRBJ2-1; 9 positions agree with TRBD2. V shed 4 bases, J shed 7 bases, and the junction held 11 bases outside the gene matches. This CDR3 region has 16 residues. Germline V gene data show CDR1 as SNHLY and CDR2 as FYNNEI. CDR3 loop: CASSARESGRKNEQFF. The CDR3 DNA sequence: TGTGCCAGCAGTGCCCGCGAGAGCGGGAGGAAGAATGAGCAGTTCTTC.

This clone is a singleton in its sample. The rearrangement links TRBV29-1 to TRBJ2-7, with 9 bases matching TRBD2. Trimming removed 3 bases from V and 5 bases from J; junction bases left unmatched: 5. CDR3 length equals 13 residues. The germline gives CDR1 SQVTM, CDR2 ANQGSEA. The CDR3 nucleotides read TGCAGCGTTGAGAGGCTAGCGGGAAACGAGCAGTACTTC. Translation gives CSVERLAGNEQYF.

In DNA form, the CDR3 reads TGCGCCAGCGGGACAGTCGGGCAAGAGACCCAGTACTTC. Its protein product is CASGTVGQETQYF. The gene calls are TRBV5-1 and TRBJ2-5, with 7 nucleotides matching TRBD1. The junction had 5 bases not matched to a gene; V was cut back by 7 bases and J by 2 bases. Germline V gene lookup returns CDR1 SGHRS and CDR2 YFSETQ. The length of the CDR3 is 13 residues.

The chain couples TRBV10-3 to TRBJ2-3; 8 bases line up with TRBD2. With V trimmed by 6 bases and J by 0 bases, 5 bases remained unmatched. CDR1 is ENHRY, CDR2 SYGVKD, per germline. This CDR3 contains 15 residues. CDR3 sequence (DNA): TGTGCCATCAGGAGACTAGCGTCTAGCACAGATACGCAGTATTTT. Translating gives CAIRRLASSTDTQYF.

The rearrangement joins TRBV19 to TRBJ2-1; TRBD1 might be the D (6 bases). The CDR3 runs 13 residues. Germline CDR1 reads LNHDA; CDR2 reads SQIVND (reference sequence). The ends were cut back, 5 bases at V and 5 bases at J, with 10 bases in the middle. The CDR3 here is CASSLDRDNEQFF. The CDR3 region has the DNA TGTGCCAGTAGTCTGGACAGAGACAATGAGCAGTTCTTC.

The chain has TRBV4-1 and TRBJ2-1, with TRBD2 identical over 7 bases. The CDR3 contains 16 residues. The germline CDR1 and CDR2 sequences are MGHRA and YSYEKL. Unmatched junction bases numbered 10, after V lost 4 bases and J lost 4 bases. The CDR3 here is CASSLRSGGEYNEQFF. CDR3 sequence (DNA): TGCGCCAGCAGCCTTCGGAGTGGGGGGGAGTACAATGAGCAGTTCTTC.

V usage is TRBV5-1 and J usage is TRBJ1-3, with TRBD1 matching 7 bases. The CDR3 sequence is 15 residues long. J was trimmed by 3 bases and V by 4 bases; bases with no gene match: 7. CDR1 is SGHRS and CDR2 is YFSETQ in the germline V gene. CDR3 amino acids: CASSAFTGDGNTIYF. In DNA form, the CDR3 reads TGCGCCAGCAGCGCCTTCACAGGGGATGGAAACACCATATATTTT.

The chain recombines TRBV28 with TRBJ2-7, with a possible D match to TRBD2 (6 bases). The CDR3 loop spans 15 amino acids. Trimming took 3 bases from V and 0 from J, leaving 12 bases between them. Germline CDR1 and CDR2: MDHEN and SYDVKM. CDR3 nucleotide sequence: TGTGCCAGCAGTTTGGGACTTTCCAGCTCCTACGAGCAGTACTTC. Its protein is CASSLGLSSSYEQYF.

The gene calls are TRBV30 and TRBJ2-3, with TRBD1 matching 9 bases. V trimming: 5 bases; J trimming: 2 bases; junction bases outside the gene matches: 5. CDR1 GTSNPN and CDR2 SVGIG come from the germline V gene (reference sequence). This CDR3 contains 14 residues. The CDR3 DNA reads TGTGCCTGGGGGACAGGGCCTTTCACAGATACGCAGTATTTT. Protein sequence: CAWGTGPFTDTQYF.

J is TRBJ2-3 and V is TRBV27; D perhaps matches TRBD2 (6 bases). Germline V CDR1 and CDR2: MNHEY, SMNVEV (reference sequence). V was trimmed by 8 bases and J by 3 bases, leaving 12 bases between them. This CDR3 is built from 13 residues. DNA of the CDR3: TGTGCCAGCTGCGGTAGCGGAACAGATACGCAGTATTTT. Its translation is CASCGSGTDTQYF.

V usage is TRBV7-3 and J usage is TRBJ2-2; tentative D call: TRBD2 (5 bases). Between the trimmed V and J ends, which lost 3 bases and 4 bases, there was a span of 6 bases. The CDR3 has 13 amino acids. Germline CDR1 is SGHTA and CDR2 is FQGTGA. CDR3 amino acids: CASSFGSTGELFF. Here the CDR3 DNA reads TGTGCCAGCAGCTTTGGGAGCACCGGGGAGCTGTTTTTT.

A single count supports this clone. The chain employs TRBV12-5 and TRBJ2-1, with 7 bases matching TRBD2. This CDR3 is built from 19 residues. Germline trimming cut 0 bases from V and 0 bases from J; bases unmatched to any gene: 11. Germline lookup yields CDR1 LGHNT and CDR2 FRNRAP. CDR3 nucleotide sequence: TGTGCTAGTGGTTTGGTGTTGGGGCCAGCGGGGAACTCCTACAATGAGCAGTTCTTC. Translating gives CASGLVLGPAGNSYNEQFF.

This clone has only one observation. The rearrangement joins TRBV7-7 to TRBJ2-3; the match to TRBD2 covers 13 bases. Per the germline V gene, CDR1 is SSHAT and CDR2 is FNYEAQ (reference sequence). The CDR3 has 17 residues. V lost 5 bases, J lost 3 bases, and 8 bases stayed unmatched. The CDR3 region has the DNA TGTGCCAGCAGCCTCCGGACTAGCGGGAGATTGACAGATACGCAGTATTTT. Translated: CASSLRTSGRLTDTQYF.

The V gene is TRBV6-1, the J gene TRBJ1-4, with D tentatively TRBD1 (5 bases). CDR1 is MNHNS and CDR2 is SASEGT in the germline V gene. The V end was cut by 7 bases, the J end by 5 bases, with 20 bases between. The CDR3 length is 16 residues. This CDR3 reads CASTDTYNSGNEKLFF. The DNA of the CDR3 is TGTGCCAGCACTGACACTTACAATTCAGGGAATGAAAAACTGTTTTTT.

The V call is TRBV7-6, the J call TRBJ2-1; D may be TRBD2 (5 bases). V gave up 5 bases and J gave up 0 bases, with 11 bases separating them. CDR1 SGHVS and CDR2 FNYEAQ come from the germline V gene. There are 15 residues in the CDR3. DNA for the CDR3: TGTGCCAGCAGCAGCGGTTCAAACTCCTACAATGAGCAGTTCTTC. It is translated as CASSSGSNSYNEQFF.